Below, 25 T cell receptor beta chains from the same sample are listed, as sequenced in a study of blood T cell repertoires in COVID-19 (dated by TCRdb to the early 2020s). Library prep was done by the immunoSEQ multiplex PCR assay. Imported from immuneACCESS, the table was reduced by TCRdb to in-frame sequences with V and J called. These copies leave out some clones; in studies compared against another copy, an unresolved V gene accounts for under half, and the cause of the remainder is not known. The table for this sample lists roughly 150,000 clones; roughly 90% of them were counted only once. The top ten hold about 2.9% of the sample. The sequenced sample consisted of peripheral blood. All receptors come from a man in his sixties with active or convalescent COVID-19.

The rearrangement links TRBV6-2 or TRBV6-3 to TRBJ2-3, with 12 bases lining up with TRBD2. CDR1 is MNHEY and CDR2 is SVGEGT in the germline V gene. V lost 6 bases and J lost 3; bases outside the gene matches: 7. CDR3 length: 16 residues. The CDR3 sequence: CASSQPTSGGTDTQYF. CDR3 sequence (DNA): TGTGCCAGCAGCCAACCGACTAGCGGGGGAACAGATACGCAGTATTTT.

The chain has TRBV5-1 and TRBJ2-7; 7 bases map to TRBD1. Per the germline V gene, CDR1 is SGHRS and CDR2 is YFSETQ. J was trimmed by 3 bases and V by 0 bases; bases with no gene match: 6. This CDR3 spans 15 amino acids. In nucleotides, the CDR3 is TGCGCCAGCAGCTTGGAGACAGGGTTCCACTACGAGCAGTACTTC. It specifies CASSLETGFHYEQYF.

This clone has just a few counts. One junction end does not reproduce the germline sequence, and a read error may be involved. J is TRBJ2-2 and V is TRBV3-1 (or the pseudogene TRBV3-2); 7 bases are a match to TRBD1. This CDR3 has 16 amino acids. Germline lookup yields CDR1 LGHDT and CDR2 YNNKEL (reference sequence). Here the CDR3 reads CASSQRGPTNAGELFF. CDR3 coding DNA: TGTGCCAGCAGCCAGAGGGGGCCAACGAACGCCGGGGAGCTGTTTTTT.

The V gene is TRBV9, the J gene TRBJ2-5; 7 bases fit TRBD2. The germline V gene has CDR1 SGDLS and CDR2 YYNGEE. The CDR3 is made up of 13 amino acids. Trimming removed 0 bases from V and 7 bases from J; junction bases left unmatched: 3. CDR3: CASSVEREGTQYF. The CDR3, as DNA: TGTGCCAGCAGCGTAGAGAGGGAGGGGACCCAGTACTTC.

The chain employs TRBV28 and TRBJ1-1; D perhaps matches TRBD1 (5 bases). Trimming cost V 6 bases and J 0 bases, with 20 bases left between them. The CDR3 length is 17 residues. Germline V lookup: CDR1 MDHEN, CDR2 SYDVKM. The CDR3 DNA follows: TGTGCCAGCAGGTCAGTTCTGACAGCAACCATGAACACTGAAGCTTTCTTT. It yields the protein CASRSVLTATMNTEAFF.

The chain employs TRBV6-6 and TRBJ1-2; 8 bases fit TRBD1. The CDR3 runs 13 residues. Germline-derived CDR1 and CDR2 are MNHNY and SVGAGI (reference sequence). Trimming at V came to 0 bases and at J to 8 bases, leaving 2 bases not matched to a gene. This CDR3 is CASSYSGDRGYTF. CDR3 DNA: TGTGCCAGCAGTTACTCTGGGGACAGGGGCTACACCTTC.

The chain couples TRBV7-9 to TRBJ1-6; 8 positions match TRBD1. The V gene end was trimmed by 7 bases and the J gene end by 5 bases; junction bases not matched to a gene: 4. Per the germline V gene, CDR1 is SEHNR and CDR2 is FQNEAQ (reference sequence). The CDR3 sequence is 14 residues long. Here the CDR3 DNA reads TGTGCCAGCACAGGGGGCGGGAATAATTCACCCCTCCACTTT. Encoded protein: CASTGGGNNSPLHF.

The genes are TRBV7-9 and TRBJ1-6, with a tentative D call TRBD1 (6 bases). This CDR3 contains 16 residues. CDR1 is SEHNR, CDR2 FQNEAQ, per germline (reference sequence). V shed 4 bases and J shed 10 bases, with 20 bases lying between them. CDR3 nucleotide sequence: TGTGCCAGCAGCTCCCTTCAAGGGGGATTAGGATCACCCCTCCACTTT. This gives the protein CASSSLQGGLGSPLHF.

The genes are TRBV23-1 and TRBJ1-2; a possible D gene is TRBD1 (5 bases). TRBV23-1 is annotated as an ORF whose role is uncertain. This CDR3 contains 15 residues. V dropped 4 bases and J dropped 8 bases, with 20 bases sitting between them. The CDR3 is CASSRAGRPLGGYTF. The CDR3 bases are TGCGCCAGCAGTCGCGCAGGGAGGCCCTTGGGGGGCTACACCTTC.

This chain uses TRBV24-1 with TRBJ1-2; 7 bases match TRBD1. From germline, CDR1 is KGHDR and CDR2 SFDVKD. This CDR3 has 15 amino acids. Germline trimming cut 5 bases from V and 2 bases from J; bases unmatched to any gene: 7. The CDR3 sequence is CATSAGDRTNYGYTF. In DNA, the CDR3 is TGTGCCACCAGTGCGGGGGACAGAACCAACTATGGCTACACCTTC.

Here the CDR3 reads CASSPLWGGETDTQYF. The CDR3 bases are TGTGCCAGCAGTCCCCTCTGGGGGGGCGAAACAGATACGCAGTATTTT. The genes are TRBV7-3 and TRBJ2-3; D might be TRBD2 (7 bases). There are 16 residues in the CDR3. V lost 6 bases and J lost 3, with 19 bases in between. The V gene's germline CDR1 is SGHTA and CDR2 FQGTGA.

The J gene is TRBJ1-1, the V gene TRBV23-1, with D possibly TRBD1 on 5 matching bases. TRBV23-1 is sorted into the ORF group, with uncertain function. The germline V and J ends were trimmed by 4 bases and 1 base, with 13 bases remaining between them. CDR3 length: 15 residues. CDR3 protein: CASSPSKDTNTEAFF. CDR3 in DNA: TGCGCCAGCAGTCCCTCCAAGGACACGAACACTGAAGCTTTCTTT.

The genes are TRBV19 and TRBJ1-2, with D perhaps TRBD1 (6 bases). The V gene's germline CDR1 is LNHDA and CDR2 SQIVND (reference sequence). V was pared by 3 bases and J by 5 bases, with 16 bases between. This CDR3 contains 15 residues. The CDR3 sequence is CASSMGQGTGYGYTF. In DNA, the CDR3 is TGTGCCAGTAGTATGGGTCAGGGGACCGGGTATGGCTACACCTTC.

This chain uses TRBV9 with TRBJ2-5; 7 bases map to TRBD2. The J segment lost 2 bases and the V segment lost 3 bases, leaving 7 bases of the junction unmatched. CDR3 length equals 15 residues. Germline V gene sequence: CDR1 SGDLS, CDR2 YYNGEE. The CDR3 loop is CASSGRLAGQETQYF. The CDR3 DNA follows: TGTGCCAGCAGCGGACGACTAGCCGGGCAAGAGACCCAGTACTTC.

The rearrangement joins TRBV5-1 to TRBJ2-7; TRBD2 matches at 7 bases. There are 13 residues in the CDR3. Trimming took 4 bases from V and 9 from J; bases not matched to a gene: 10. Germline V gene sequence: CDR1 SGHRS, CDR2 YFSETQ. The CDR3 protein is CASSRLGGDRQYF. DNA of the CDR3: TGCGCCAGCAGCCGCTTGGGGGGGGATCGGCAGTACTTC.

This clone has only a few counts. The sample carries other DNA sequences with the same CDR3. The V and J genes are TRBV29-1 and TRBJ1-3, with a possible D match to TRBD1 (5 bases). Germline CDR1 SQVTM, CDR2 ANQGSEA. CDR3 length: 11 residues. The V end was cut by 5 bases, the J end by 4 bases, with 6 bases between. CDR3 DNA: TGCAGCGTTCGACAGGGAAACACCATATATTTT. This encodes CSVRQGNTIYF.

The chain joins TRBV30 to TRBJ1-4; no definite D call. CDR3 length: 12 residues. Germline lookup yields CDR1 GTSNPN and CDR2 SVGIG (reference sequence). With 2 bases removed from V and 4 bases from J, the gap between germline ends came to 5 bases. CDR3 sequence (DNA): TGTGCCTGGAGTAGCCGTAATGAAAAACTGTTTTTT. Translation: CAWSSRNEKLFF.

J is TRBJ1-5 and V is TRBV7-2; maybe TRBD1 (6 bases). Trimming took 2 bases from V and 6 from J, leaving 14 bases between them. CDR1 and CDR2 from the germline V gene are SGHTA and FQGNSA. CDR3 length equals 15 residues. The CDR3 sequence is CASSLIQGGSQPQHF. CDR3 coding DNA: TGTGCCAGCAGCTTAATACAGGGAGGGAGTCAGCCCCAGCATTTT.

V and J are TRBV3-1 (or the pseudogene TRBV3-2) and TRBJ2-7, with 8 bases fitting TRBD2. CDR1 and CDR2 (germline): LGHDT, YNNKEL (reference sequence). Trimming at V came to 4 bases and at J to 6 bases, leaving 8 bases not matched to a gene. CDR3 size: 14 residues. The CDR3 bases are TGTGCCAGCAGCCGTCGGGAGGGCACGGGCGAGCAGTACTTC. Its translation: CASSRREGTGEQYF.

This clone showed up just once. The chain carries TRBV7-2 and TRBJ1-2; TRBD1 matches at 10 bases. This CDR3 has 13 residues. Germline values: CDR1 SGHTA, CDR2 FQGNSA. V lost 5 bases, J lost 7 bases, and 4 bases stayed unmatched. The CDR3 sequence: CASSGTGATGYTF. Here the CDR3 DNA reads TGTGCCAGCAGCGGGACAGGGGCTACTGGCTACACCTTC.

Of note for this clone: The identical CDR3 is also encoded by other nucleotide sequences in the sample. This chain uses TRBV4-3 with TRBJ1-2, with 7 bases that match TRBD1. Germline assignment: CDR1 LGHNA and CDR2 YSLEER. The CDR3 consists of 15 residues. V lost 1 base, J lost 5 bases, and 7 bases stayed unmatched. CDR3 bases: TGCGCCAGCAGCCAAGGACGGGACAGCTTTTATGGCTACACCTTC. Protein sequence: CASSQGRDSFYGYTF.

The chain employs TRBV6-5 and TRBJ1-2; a weak D match, TRBD1 (6 bases). Per germline, CDR1 MNHEY and CDR2 SVGAGI. Trimming took off 7 bases at V and 5 bases at J, with 17 bases between the two ends. The CDR3 is 14 residues long. In DNA form, the CDR3 reads TGTGCCAGCACTCGGGGAGGGGGGGTTTATGGCTACACCTTC. Translating it yields CASTRGGGVYGYTF.

This chain joins TRBV28 and TRBJ1-1; 7 nucleotides align to TRBD1. V trimming: 4 bases; J trimming: 1 base; junction bases outside the gene matches: 6. Germline CDR1 and CDR2: MDHEN and SYDVKM. This CDR3 region has 15 residues. The CDR3 loop is CASSSSGTENTEAFF. Written as DNA, the CDR3 is TGTGCCAGCAGTTCCTCCGGGACAGAGAACACTGAAGCTTTCTTT. Based on the CDR3 plus reference TRBV28 and TRBJ1-1, the full variable domain is DVKVTQSSRYLVKRTGEKVFLECVQDMDHENMFWYRQDPGLGLRLIYFSYDVKMKEKGDIPEGYSVSREKKERFSLILESASTNQTSMYLCASSSSGTENTEAFFGQGTRLTVV.

The chain couples TRBV9 to TRBJ1-5; a weak D match, TRBD1 (6 bases). The CDR3 consists of 15 residues. Germline lookup yields CDR1 SGDLS and CDR2 YYNGEE. V was trimmed by 1 base and J by 7 bases, leaving 15 bases between them. This CDR3 is CASSVNGGAGQPQHF. CDR3 DNA: TGTGCCAGCAGCGTAAATGGGGGGGCAGGACAGCCCCAGCATTTT.

The J gene is TRBJ2-7, the V gene TRBV9, with 8 bases that match TRBD1. Germline V gives CDR1 SGDLS, CDR2 YYNGEE. This CDR3 is built from 13 residues. J gave up 4 bases and V 4 bases, and 4 bases lay outside the gene matches. For the CDR3, the DNA is TGTGCCAGCAGCCCCCGGACAGGGTACGAGCAGTACTTC. As protein: CASSPRTGYEQYF.